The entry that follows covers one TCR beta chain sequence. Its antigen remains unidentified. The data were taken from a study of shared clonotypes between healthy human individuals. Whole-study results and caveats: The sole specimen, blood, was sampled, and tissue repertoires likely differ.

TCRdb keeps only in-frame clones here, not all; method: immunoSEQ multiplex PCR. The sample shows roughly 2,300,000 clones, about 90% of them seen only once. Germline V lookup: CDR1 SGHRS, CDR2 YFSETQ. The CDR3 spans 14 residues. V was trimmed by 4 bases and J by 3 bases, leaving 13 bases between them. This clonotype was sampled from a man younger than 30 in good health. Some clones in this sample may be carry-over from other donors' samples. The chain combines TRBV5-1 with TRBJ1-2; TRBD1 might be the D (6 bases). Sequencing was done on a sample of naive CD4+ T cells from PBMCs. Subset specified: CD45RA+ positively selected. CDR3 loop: CASSAQQGYYGYTF. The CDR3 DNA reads TGCGCCAGCAGCGCTCAACAGGGTTACTATGGCTACACCTTC.